This T cell receptor beta chain came from a study of shared clonotypes between healthy human individuals (dated by TCRdb to the early 2020s). Study-level background: The cohort comprised two women and a few men aged 18 to 49 years. Between about 0.8 and 9 billion PBMCs per donor were obtained by leukapheresis. The study deeply sequenced blood TCR repertoires of about five healthy adults to estimate repertoire size and the extent of clonotype sharing between individuals. To increase sequencing depth and limit assay-specific biases, TCR repertoire library preparation and sequencing were carried out by different laboratories using diverse techniques. Per donor, three plates each were used for CD4 naive and CD4 memory, two for CD8 naive, and one for CD8 memory. General study outcomes and caveats: Naive subsets generally had larger estimated clonotype richness than memory subsets did. Pairwise subsampling led to the expectation that sequencing depth would affect the degree of clonotype sharing among donors. Higher generation probabilities were observed for clonotypes shared by all four sorted-subset donors than for non-shared clonotypes. Even with the large sequencing depth, rarefaction of the sorted-subset datasets indicated that sequencing was incomplete. Sampling was restricted to blood, and TCR repertoires in tissue are likely to differ from TCR repertoires in blood. When four donors were compared, the shared fraction of clonotypes was around 5.1% for naive CD4, approximately 3.3% for naive CD8, 2.3% for memory CD4, and around 0.4% for memory CD8. The genetic and exposure-history diversity represented was limited by the small number of donors.

Using the deep immunoSEQ assay, TCR CDR3 regions were amplified from genomic DNA by multiplex PCR. Extracted genomic DNA from each cell subset was spread evenly across all wells of several immunoSEQ 96-well plates, with each plate serving as a replicate. For sorted subsets, each replicate PCR was loaded with roughly 190 ng genomic DNA, equivalent to 30,000 or so T cell genomes. Purified libraries were measured with a Qubit 3.0 fluorometer, size-checked on a Bioanalyzer 2100, and measured again with the KAPA Library Quantification kit. Every immunoSEQ 96-well plate was sequenced on a separate single-read 150-cycle Illumina NextSeq 550 flow cell. In the paper's pipeline: Because only junctional sequences without quality scores were contained in the immunoSEQ output, filtering matching that applied to full-length reads could not be performed. To assign V/J genes and CDR3, sequences were annotated using PyIR, a Python wrapper for IgBLAST v1.9, with IMGT germline references. Any read was removed if the V/J assignment was weak (E-value above 1e-6), the CDR3 was missing, or the read contained stop codons, out-of-frame junctions, or ambiguous translated residues. V3J clonotypes were defined as sequences sharing an identical inferred V gene, J gene, and CDR3 amino acid sequence. Percentage overlap between repertoires was calculated by dividing the number of shared unique clonotypes by the size of the smaller repertoire. RTK rarefaction, the Chao1 estimator, and Recon v2.1 estimates of unobserved clonotypes were used to assess repertoire richness. For all TCRbeta clonotypes obtained by the gDNA method from a handful of donors, generation probabilities were computed with OLGA. The table was pulled from immuneACCESS by TCRdb, which kept in-frame rearrangements only. Such tables lose some clones; where checked, under half of the loss comes from unresolved V genes, and the rest has no known cause. V, J and clone size were drawn from that table, and D and trimming were deduced from the DNA. This sample has about a million clones in its table, and 77% of those were observed once. Roughly 0.83% of the sample rests with the top ten.

The donors were healthy, HIV-negative adults who had no recently reported acute infections or vaccinations. All donors were Caucasian adults living in Nashville, Tennessee, USA. Magnetic negative selection was used to enrich CD4+ T cells, after which naive cells were positively selected on CD45RA and the negative fraction became the memory subset. Blood was collected by leukapheresis, and PBMCs were isolated by Ficoll-Histopaque density gradient centrifugation and then cryopreserved in liquid nitrogen vapor phase. Analytical flow cytometry was used to check the purity and quantity of every magnetically sorted T cell population. Genomic DNA was isolated from every sorted fraction and measured by UV absorbance on a Nanodrop 2000c. Comment on this clone: Its target antigen remains unknown. Qualities for individual bases were not recorded, and no much larger clone is one base off.

The germline V gene (reference sequence) provides CDR1 SEHNR and CDR2 FQNEAQ. The CDR3 numbers 13 residues from cysteine through phenylalanine. Of all the DNA, just the CDR3 is kept, 39 bases in frame from base 1. This chain joins TRBV7-9 to TRBJ2-5, with 10 junctional bases fitting TRBD1. The last part of the DNA fits TRBJ2-7 better; the J call may be wrong. The material sequenced was memory CD4+ T cells from PBMCs. The cell subset or site label corresponds to: CD45RA-negative fraction. The sequence was obtained from a man aged 18 to 29 in good health. Some clones in this sample may be carry-over from other donors' samples. The CDR3 protein is CAGGRDRGREQYF. The DNA sequence reads TGTGCCGGGGGCCGGGACAGGGGCCGCGAGCAGTACTTC.